Following are 13 T cell receptor beta chains from one sample sequenced in a study of somatic mutations in cytotoxic T cells in rheumatoid arthritis. Produced via immunoSEQ multiplex PCR; TCRdb's table is partial and in-frame only. The repertoire holds about 6,700 clones, with 74% as singletons. Sequencing used CD8+ T cells sorted from blood. The receptors originated from an adult with rheumatoid arthritis.

The chain employs TRBV5-5 and TRBJ2-2; the D gene is possibly TRBD1 (5 bases). The length of the CDR3 is 15 residues. Germline V gene data show CDR1 as SGHKS and CDR2 as YYEKEE (reference sequence). V dropped 0 bases and J dropped 4 bases, with 10 bases sitting between them. CDR3 bases: TGTGCCAGCAGCTTGGGCCCAGGGTTCACCGGGGAGCTGTTTTTT. Translated: CASSLGPGFTGELFF.

This chain uses TRBV5-4 with TRBJ2-2, with 8 nucleotides matching TRBD2. The germline V gene encodes CDR1 SGHNT and CDR2 YYREEE (reference sequence). V trimming: 0 bases; J trimming: 7 bases; junction bases outside the gene matches: 11. The CDR3 runs 17 residues. In DNA form, the CDR3 reads TGTGCCAGCAGCTTGGGCCCCGCCAGCGGGGGCGTCGGGGAGCTGTTTTTT. Its translation: CASSLGPASGGVGELFF.

This clone was counted a few times. This chain uses TRBV9 with TRBJ2-7; D might be TRBD2 (5 bases). The length of the CDR3 is 15 residues. CDR1 and CDR2 from the germline V gene are SGDLS and YYNGEE. The ends were cut back, 4 bases at V and 0 bases at J, with 14 bases in the middle. CDR3 in amino acids: CASSPRTGSSYEQYF. In DNA, the CDR3 is TGTGCCAGCAGCCCTAGGACTGGAAGCTCCTACGAGCAGTACTTC.

The chain uses TRBV4-3 and TRBJ1-1, with D hard to call. The V and J ends lost 0 bases and 7 bases respectively, with 12 bases between them. Germline V gene sequence: CDR1 LGHNA, CDR2 YSLEER. The CDR3 is 14 residues long. This CDR3 reads CASSQDSGSNEAFF. Written as DNA, the CDR3 is TGCGCCAGCAGCCAAGACTCGGGATCCAATGAAGCTTTCTTT.

The chain couples TRBV5-4 to TRBJ2-7, with 7 positions matching TRBD2. V trimming: 0 bases; J trimming: 6 bases; junction bases outside the gene matches: 6. The CDR3 is 14 amino acids. CDR1 and CDR2 (germline): SGHNT, YYREEE (reference sequence). The CDR3 DNA sequence: TGTGCCAGCAGCTTGGGCGGGGGAGGGTTCGAGCAGTACTTC. Translation: CASSLGGGGFEQYF. The full variable domain, its missing parts supplied by reference TRBV5-4 and TRBJ2-7, is ETGVTQSPTHLIKTRGQQVTLRCSSQSGHNTVSWYQQALGQGPQFIFQYYREEENGRGNFPPRFSGLQFPNYSSELNVNALELDDSALYLCASSLGGGGFEQYFGPGTRLTVT.

The chain recombines TRBV6-1 with TRBJ2-1; the match to TRBD2 covers 8 bases. The CDR3 is 15 residues long. The V gene end was trimmed by 6 bases and the J gene end by 7 bases; junction bases not matched to a gene: 11. In germline, CDR1 is MNHNS, CDR2 SASEGT. The CDR3 coding sequence is TGTGCCAGCAGGATGGGAGCGGGGGAGGGTAATGAGCAGTTCTTC. Residues: CASRMGAGEGNEQFF.

The gene calls are TRBV5-5 and TRBJ2-7, with 7 bases that match TRBD1. The trim removed 4 bases at V and 3 bases at J, leaving 4 bases unmatched. Germline V CDR1 and CDR2: SGHKS, YYEKEE (reference sequence). This CDR3 has 13 residues. The CDR3 DNA reads as TGTGCCAGCAGCCACGGACAGGTCTACGAGCAGTACTTC. Its translation: CASSHGQVYEQYF.

The rearrangement joins TRBV4-1 to TRBJ1-3; D gene uncertain. Germline V gene sequence: CDR1 MGHRA, CDR2 YSYEKL. Trimming took 0 bases from V and 0 from J, leaving 9 bases between them. The CDR3 contains 16 residues. The CDR3 coding sequence is TGCGCCAGCAGCCAAGATTATGGTCTCTCTGGAAACACCATATATTTT. Protein sequence: CASSQDYGLSGNTIYF.

On this clone itself: Other DNA sequences in the same sample also yield this CDR3. This rearrangement joins TRBV6-1 to TRBJ2-7, with a possible D match to TRBD1 (5 bases). The CDR3 length is 13 residues. The V gene lost 3 bases and the J gene lost 2 bases, with 8 bases spanning the gap. Germline CDR1 is MNHNS and CDR2 is SASEGT. The CDR3 nucleotides are TGTGCCAGCAGTGACGACAGTCCCTACGAGCAGTACTTC. Translation: CASSDDSPYEQYF.

This clone has a handful of counts. The CDR3 protein is CASSYSSIGDTEAFF. CDR3 coding DNA: TGTGCCAGCAGTTACTCGTCGATCGGGGACACTGAAGCTTTCTTT. V and J are TRBV6-5 and TRBJ1-1, with D hard to call. The CDR3 loop spans 15 amino acids. The V gene's germline CDR1 is MNHEY and CDR2 SVGAGI. The V gene lost 0 bases and the J gene lost 3 bases, with 11 bases spanning the gap.

The chain has TRBV7-9 and TRBJ2-5; 11 nucleotides line up with TRBD2. The germline gives CDR1 SEHNR, CDR2 FQNEAQ (reference sequence). This CDR3 comprises 17 residues. The ends lost 5 bases at V and 5 bases at J; junction bases unmatched: 13. As DNA, the CDR3 is TGTGCCAGCAGCCCCCGGACTAGCGGGTTCTCGGGGGAGACCCAGTACTTC. Its translation is CASSPRTSGFSGETQYF.

This rearrangement joins TRBV29-1 to TRBJ2-2; no clear D gene. The CDR3 contains 17 residues. Per the germline V gene, CDR1 is SQVTM and CDR2 is ANQGSEA. V lost 0 bases and J lost 1, with 15 bases in between. DNA of the CDR3: TGCAGCGTTGAAGATAAACGGCGGCAGCGGAACACCGGGGAGCTGTTTTTT. Its protein product is CSVEDKRRQRNTGELFF.

Only one count was recorded for this clone. V and J are TRBV27 and TRBJ2-7; D perhaps matches TRBD2 (6 bases). There are 13 residues in the CDR3. Germline V gene sequence: CDR1 MNHEY, CDR2 SMNVEV (reference sequence). V was trimmed by 4 bases and J by 9 bases, leaving 16 bases between them. The CDR3 DNA reads as TGTGCCAGCAGTTCTGGAGGTAACGGGGGGCAGTACTTC. Its translation: CASSSGGNGGQYF.